The entry below gives a single TCR beta chain sequence along with its context. The entry originates in a study of blood T cell repertoires in COVID-19. Study-level information: The samples span acute and convalescent COVID-19 from the United States, Italy and Spain.

Under the authors' procedure: Reference gene primer amplification gave nucleated cell count estimates. The assay was immunoSEQ multiplex PCR, and TCRdb's table has in-frame clones only and misses some. The DNA gave D and trimming, while V, J and clone size come from that table. This table has tens of thousands of clones, roughly 84% appearing once. This receptor was obtained from a human donor in a cohort sampled during active COVID-19. Sequenced material: peripheral blood.

The CDR3 region is CASPHRAVQPQHF. CDR3 in DNA: TGTGCCAGCCCGCACAGGGCGGTTCAGCCCCAGCATTTT. The J gene is TRBJ1-5, the V gene TRBV27; weak D call: TRBD1 (6 bases). V dropped 8 bases and J dropped 6 bases, with 14 bases sitting between them. Germline V gene lookup returns CDR1 MNHEY and CDR2 SMNVEV (reference sequence). CDR3 length: 13 residues.